This T cell receptor (beta chain) was captured by sequencing in a study of shared clonotypes between healthy human individuals. Study findings and constraints: Clonotypes shared by all four sorted-subset donors had higher generation probabilities than non-shared clonotypes. Of the naive CD4 clonotypes, about 5% were shared across several donors.

This table comes from immunoSEQ multiplex PCR, and its TCRdb copy is limited to in-frame clones, with some not included. The data show 2 million or so clones, with about 94% seen just once and 1% to 1.3% held by the top ten. The V gene lost 5 bases and the J gene lost 2 bases, with 7 bases spanning the gap. The CDR3 sequence is 14 residues long. Germline lookup yields CDR1 PRHDT and CDR2 FYEKMQ (reference sequence). CD8 cells regarded as naive lacked CD45RO, were positively chosen for CCR7, and omitted terminally differentiated effector memory CD45RA+ cells. Donors comprised healthy HIV-negative adults lacking recent acute infections or vaccinations. On this clone itself: The target antigen is unknown.

The V call is TRBV13, the J call TRBJ2-6; D unclear. The receptor was isolated from a young man in good health. The material sequenced was naive CD8+ T cells sorted from blood. The CDR3 loop is CASSGSAGANVLTF. For the CDR3, the DNA is TGTGCCAGCAGCGGCAGTGCTGGGGCCAACGTCCTGACTTTC.